A selection of T cell receptor beta chains follows, all from one sample in a study of shared clonotypes between healthy human individuals. Sequencing used immunoSEQ multiplex PCR; TCRdb keeps in-frame clones, though not all of them. The sample contains hundreds of thousands of clones, around 96% of which appear only once. The sequencing input was naive CD8+ T cells sorted from blood. The origin of the receptors is a man aged 30-40 years in good health. CDR3s include the opening cysteine and the closing phenylalanine or tryptophan. The D gene is left open where the match is weak. Part of the rows lack a size; the others show once, few, many or a class for expanded clones.

size	J	D	V	DNA	CDR3
once	TRBJ2-1	-	TRBV7-2	TGTGCCAGCAGCTTAGCGGCCCTATTTATCCAGTCCAATGAGCAGTTCTTC	CASSLAALFIQSNEQFF
-	TRBJ2-1	-	TRBV18	TGTGCCAGCTCACCACCTGCGGCGGGATCCTACAATGAGCAGTTCTTC	CASSPPAAGSYNEQFF
-	TRBJ2-3	TRBD1	TRBV5-1	TGCGCCAGCAGCTCCGGACAGGGGGGGACAGATACGCAGTATTTT	CASSSGQGGTDTQYF
-	TRBJ1-1	TRBD1	TRBV11-2	TGTGCCAGCAGCTCGACAGGGTTGGGAGACACTGAAGCTTTCTTT	CASSSTGLGDTEAFF
-	TRBJ2-2	-	TRBV6-6	TGTGCCTCCTTTATTGGAACACCCGGGGAGCTGTTTTTT	CASFIGTPGELFF
-	TRBJ2-7	TRBD1	TRBV9	TGTGCCAGCAGCGGGAGACGCCTGATGGGCAGGGGGATTTACGAGCAGTACTTC	CASSGRRLMGRGIYEQYF
-	TRBJ2-3	TRBD2	TRBV7-6	TGTGCCAGCAGCCCTAGCGGGAGGGGGAACGGGCCCACAGATACGCAGTATTTT	CASSPSGRGNGPTDTQYF
-	TRBJ2-3	TRBD2	TRBV7-2	TGTGCCAGCAGCCTACTTCCGCCCGGGACTAGCAGCACAGATACGCAGTATTTT	CASSLLPPGTSSTDTQYF
-	TRBJ1-1	-	TRBV2	TGTGCCAGCAGTGCGGTGAACACTGAAGCTTTCTTT	CASSAVNTEAFF
-	TRBJ2-7	TRBD2	TRBV13	TGTGCCAGCAGCGCCCCAGGACTAGGGGAGTCCTACGAGCAGTACTTC	CASSAPGLGESYEQYF
-	TRBJ2-1	-	TRBV9	TGTGCCAGCAGCGTGGAGGGAGTCCTCAATGAGCAGTTCTTC	CASSVEGVLNEQFF
-	TRBJ2-1	TRBD1	TRBV13	TGTGCCAGCAGGAATCGACAGGGCTCCTACAATGAGCAGTTCTTC	CASRNRQGSYNEQFF
-	TRBJ2-2	-	TRBV4-2	TGTGCCAGCAGCCAAGAAAGGACGAACACCGGGGAGCTGTTTTTT	CASSQERTNTGELFF